These T cell receptor beta chains were read from a single sample in a study of T-cell reconstitution after alpha-beta-depleted transplantation in children. TCRdb passed the PCR reads through MiXCR, listing each CDR3 protein once. The repertoire holds fewer than 1 million distinct CDR3 sequences, with 16% as singletons. The sequenced sample was PBMCs, mostly from graft donor cells, obtained 360 days after TCRalphabeta/CD19-depleted stem cell transplant. The receptors were sampled from a male patient under 18 who had a stem cell transplant for acute lymphoblastic leukemia, so the T cells may come from the graft donor. CDR3s include the opening cysteine and the closing phenylalanine or tryptophan. Fields, in order: D gene, J gene, V gene, clone size, CDR3 DNA, CDR3 protein. A D gene is named only where the DNA matches it firmly. Part of the rows lack a size; the others show once, few, many or a class for expanded clones.

NA	TRBJ2-7	TRBV19	few	TGTGCCAGTAGGGGACCTATCGACCGAGGGGAGCAGTACTTC	CASRGPIDRGEQYF
NA	TRBJ2-4	TRBV20-1	few	TGCAGTGCCGGATCCAAAAACATTCAGTACTTC	CSAGSKNIQYF
NA	TRBJ2-6	TRBV7-6	NA	TGTGCCAGCAGCTTAGTCCGGGCCTCAGGAGGCTCTGGGGCCAACGTCCTGACTTTC	CASSLVRASGGSGANVLTF
TRBD2	TRBJ2-7	TRBV29-1	many	TGCAGCGTTGTCCCCATGACTAGCGGGAGTAACCAGTACTTC	CSVVPMTSGSNQYF
TRBD1	TRBJ2-7	TRBV7-9	few	TGTGCCAGCAGTAAGGGGACAGGGCTGTACGAGCAGTACTTC	CASSKGTGLYEQYF
NA	TRBJ2-7	TRBV28	NA	TGTGCCAGCAGTTTCTTCTCCAGGGGTTCCGAGCAGTACTTC	CASSFFSRGSEQYF
TRBD2	TRBJ2-1	TRBV28	NA	TGTGCCAGCAGTTTAACTAGCGGGATACGAGAGCAGTTCTTC	CASSLTSGIREQFF
NA	TRBJ2-1	TRBV19	NA	TGTGCCAGTAGTATGGGTAGCTTTGAGCAGTTCTTC	CASSMGSFEQFF
NA	TRBJ1-6	TRBV20-1	few	TGCAGTGCCAGAAGGAGCAGGGGTGACTCACCCCTCCACTTT	CSARRSRGDSPLHF
TRBD1	TRBJ2-6	TRBV12-3/TRBV12-4	NA	TGTGCCAGCAGTTTAAGGGGACAGCGCTGGGCCAACGTCCTGACTTTC	CASSLRGQRWANVLTF
NA	TRBJ2-2	TRBV3-1	NA	TGTGCCAGCAGCCAAGCAGGGCATAACACCGGGGAGCTGTTTTTT	CASSQAGHNTGELFF
TRBD1	TRBJ2-1	TRBV27	many	TGTGCCAGCCTGGGACAGAGCTCCTACAATGAGCAGTTCTTC	CASLGQSSYNEQFF
NA	TRBJ1-1	TRBV15	many	TGTGCCACCAGCAGAGGTGAGGGGCCTATGAACACTGAAGCTTTCTTT	CATSRGEGPMNTEAFF
NA	TRBJ2-3	TRBV6-5	few	TGTGCCAGCGGGAGTGGCCCAGATACGCAGTATTTT	CASGSGPDTQYF
NA	TRBJ2-3	TRBV27	few	TGTGCCAGCAGTTCTACACCCATCCCCATTGAGGGCGCAGATACGCAGTATTTT	CASSSTPIPIEGADTQYF
TRBD1	TRBJ1-4	TRBV5-1	few	TGCGCCAGCAGATCTACGGGACAGGAGAAAGAAAAACTGTTTTTT	CASRSTGQEKEKLFF
NA	TRBJ1-2	TRBV19	NA	TGTGCCAGTAGTATGGTTCCGGGAAGGAACTATGGCTACACCTTC	CASSMVPGRNYGYTF
NA	TRBJ2-5	TRBV7-8	NA	TGTGCCAGCGCTAGGGGCCTTAAAGAGACCCAGTACTTC	CASARGLKETQYF
TRBD2	TRBJ2-7	TRBV7-9	few	TGTGCCAGCAAAGCGGGAGTCGGAGCCTACGAGCAGTACTTC	CASKAGVGAYEQYF
TRBD2	TRBJ2-2	TRBV9	NA	TGTGCCAGCAGCGTTTATTCCGGACTAGCGGGAAGTACCGGGGAGCTGTTTTTT	CASSVYSGLAGSTGELFF
TRBD2	TRBJ2-5	TRBV7-6	NA	TGTGCCAGCAGCTTACGGCTAGCGGGAGAGGCCCAGTACTTC	CASSLRLAGEAQYF
NA	TRBJ2-5	TRBV5-1	many	TGCGCCAGCAGCTTGGGAAACGGGGGATTCAGGGAGACCCAGTACTTC	CASSLGNGGFRETQYF
NA	TRBJ1-5	TRBV12-3/TRBV12-4	few	TGTGCCAGCAGTATACTGGGAGCCCCCGCGGGGAATCAGCCCCAGCATTTT	CASSILGAPAGNQPQHF